These 21 T cell receptor beta chains came from one sample sequenced in a study of T cell changes during pregnancy in multiple sclerosis. The repertoire was sequenced with immunoSEQ multiplex PCR; TCRdb's copy has only in-frame clones and lacks some. This table holds 55,000 to 70,000 clones, roughly 92% found once. The sample was CD8+ T cells from peripheral blood mononuclear cells, taken in the third trimester of pregnancy. The receptor source for this set is a female donor in good health, enrolled as a control in a pregnancy study.

This sequence joins TRBV7-9 and TRBJ2-7; the D gene is possibly TRBD2 (5 bases). This CDR3 contains 13 residues. With 6 bases removed from V and 6 bases from J, the gap between germline ends came to 15 bases. The germline CDR1 and CDR2 sequences are SEHNR and FQNEAQ (reference sequence). The CDR3 is CASSSGGPLEQYF. CDR3 sequence (DNA): TGTGCCAGCAGTTCCGGAGGCCCCCTCGAGCAGTACTTC. Combining the CDR3 with reference TRBV7-9 and TRBJ2-7 gives the whole variable domain DTGVSQNPRHKITKRGQNVTFRCDPISEHNRLYWYRQTLGQGPEFLTYFQNEAQLEKSRLLSDRFSAERPKGSFSTLEIQRTEQGDSAMYLCASSSGGPLEQYFGPGTRLTVT.

The genes are TRBV9 and TRBJ1-2; D gene uncertain. There are 13 residues in the CDR3. CDR1 is SGDLS and CDR2 is YYNGEE in the germline V gene. The germline V and J ends were trimmed by 2 bases and 2 bases, with 7 bases remaining between them. In nucleotides, the CDR3 is TGTGCCAGCAGCGTCCCCCGGAACTATGGCTACACCTTC. Amino acids: CASSVPRNYGYTF.

This chain connects TRBV27 to TRBJ1-4, with D perhaps matching TRBD1 (5 bases). The CDR3 runs 16 residues. Germline V gives CDR1 MNHEY, CDR2 SMNVEV (reference sequence). Trimming removed 5 bases at V and 0 bases at J, with 13 bases between. The CDR3 DNA is TGTGCCAGCAGTCCCCGCACAGGTCCAACTAATGAAAAACTGTTTTTT. It codes for CASSPRTGPTNEKLFF. The variable domain in full, with the rest retrieved from reference TRBV27 and TRBJ1-4, is EAQVTQNPRYLITVTGKKLTVTCSQNMNHEYMSWYRQDPGLGLRQIYYSMNVEVTDKGDVPEGYKVSRKEKRNFPLILESPSPNQTSLYFCASSPRTGPTNEKLFFGSGTQLSVL.

The chain combines TRBV14 with TRBJ2-5; 7 bases line up with TRBD2. V lost 1 base, J lost 4 bases, and 3 bases stayed unmatched. Per the germline V gene, CDR1 is SGHDN and CDR2 is FVKESK. This CDR3 region has 14 residues. The CDR3 protein is CASSQVGGGETQYF. The CDR3 DNA sequence: TGTGCCAGCAGCCAAGTAGGCGGGGGAGAGACCCAGTACTTC.

This clone was counted a single time. This sequence joins TRBV27 and TRBJ2-1, with 8 bases matching TRBD2. Losses at the gene ends were 7 bases for V and 5 bases for J; bases not matched to a gene: 4. Germline V gene lookup returns CDR1 MNHEY and CDR2 SMNVEV (reference sequence). The CDR3 sequence is 13 residues long. The CDR3 is CASTGGANNEQFF. Written as DNA, the CDR3 is TGTGCCAGCACCGGGGGGGCCAACAATGAGCAGTTCTTC.

CDR3 in DNA: TGTGCCAGCAGCGTACCGGCTGGGGCCAACGTCCTGACTTTC. Translated, it gives CASSVPAGANVLTF. The V call is TRBV9, the J call TRBJ2-6; D is uncertain. CDR1 and CDR2 from the germline V gene are SGDLS and YYNGEE. Between the trimmed V and J ends, which lost 1 base and 2 bases, there was a span of 4 bases. This CDR3 has 14 residues.

The V gene is TRBV6-1, the J gene TRBJ2-7, with D tentatively TRBD1 (6 bases). CDR1 and CDR2 from the germline V gene are MNHNS and SASEGT. The CDR3 runs 14 residues. V lost 5 bases and J lost 2, with 13 bases in between. The CDR3 bases are TGTGCCAGCAGTTTCCAGGGGTTAACCTACGAGCAGTACTTC. Its translation is CASSFQGLTYEQYF.

V gene TRBV19 combines with J gene TRBJ1-6; D possibly corresponds to TRBD1 (6 bases). CDR1 LNHDA and CDR2 SQIVND come from the germline V gene (reference sequence). The V and J ends lost 6 bases and 5 bases respectively, with 11 bases between them. This CDR3 is built from 14 residues. CDR3 nucleotide sequence: TGTGCCAGTAGGCCCCAGGGGAATAATTCACCCCTCCACTTT. Protein: CASRPQGNNSPLHF.

The J gene is TRBJ1-2, the V gene TRBV5-4; tentative D call: TRBD1 (6 bases). Trimming stripped 0 bases from V and 4 bases from J, with 19 bases between. Germline V CDR1 and CDR2: SGHNT, YYREEE (reference sequence). The length of the CDR3 is 17 residues. This chain's CDR3 is CASSLEDRTDAPYGYTF. In DNA, the CDR3 is TGTGCCAGCAGCTTGGAAGACAGGACTGATGCGCCCTATGGCTACACCTTC.

The V gene is TRBV4-2, the J gene TRBJ1-1; 9 bases are shared with TRBD1. The germline V gene has CDR1 LGHNA and CDR2 YNFKEQ. V dropped 6 bases and J dropped 6; count of bases not matched to a gene: 8. This CDR3 has 14 amino acids. The CDR3 here is CASRPGTGSAEAFF. In DNA form, the CDR3 reads TGTGCCAGCAGACCCGGGACAGGGAGCGCTGAAGCTTTCTTT.

Here the CDR3 DNA reads TGTGCCAGCTCACCGTCCAGCGGGGGGTACAATGAGCAGTTCTTC. This translates into CASSPSSGGYNEQFF. The chain employs TRBV18 and TRBJ2-1; the match to TRBD2 covers 9 bases. CDR1 is KGHSH and CDR2 is LQKENI in the germline V gene. The CDR3 has 15 residues. After removal of 3 bases from V and 4 bases from J, the junction contained 4 bases not matched to a gene.

The chain is built from TRBV5-4 and TRBJ2-2; TRBD2 agrees at 9 bases. CDR1 is SGHNT, CDR2 YYREEE, per germline (reference sequence). This CDR3 spans 16 amino acids. J was trimmed by 0 bases and V by 4 bases; bases with no gene match: 4. The CDR3 DNA sequence: TGTGCCAGCAGCCAGCCTAGCGGGGCGAACACCGGGGAGCTGTTTTTT. This codes for CASSQPSGANTGELFF. Full variable domain (missing parts from reference TRBV5-4 and TRBJ2-2): ETGVTQSPTHLIKTRGQQVTLRCSSQSGHNTVSWYQQALGQGPQFIFQYYREEENGRGNFPPRFSGLQFPNYSSELNVNALELDDSALYLCASSQPSGANTGELFFGEGSRLTVL.

The V gene is TRBV5-4, the J gene TRBJ2-3; TRBD1 aligns across 9 bases. Losses at the gene ends were 9 bases for V and 4 bases for J; bases not matched to a gene: 9. The germline gives CDR1 SGHNT, CDR2 YYREEE (reference sequence). This CDR3 contains 14 residues. CDR3 protein: CATYGGQGADTQYF. CDR3 coding DNA: TGTGCCACATATGGGGGACAGGGTGCAGATACGCAGTATTTT.

The chain combines TRBV14 with TRBJ2-7; TRBD2 is a possible D gene (6 bases). CDR1 is SGHDN, CDR2 FVKESK, per germline. V was trimmed by 2 bases and J by 0 bases, leaving 11 bases between them. The CDR3 totals 15 residues. The CDR3 loop is CASSQTSFSSYEQYF. CDR3 coding DNA: TGTGCCAGCAGCCAAACTAGCTTTAGCTCCTACGAGCAGTACTTC. The whole variable domain, remainder taken from reference TRBV14 and TRBJ2-7, is EAGVTQFPSHSVIEKGQTVTLRCDPISGHDNLYWYRRVMGKEIKFLLHFVKESKQDESGMPNNRFLAERTGGTYSTLKVQPAELEDSGVYFCASSQTSFSSYEQYFGPGTRLTVT.

This rearrangement joins TRBV11-3 to TRBJ2-3; a weak D match, TRBD1 (5 bases). This CDR3 has 13 amino acids. Germline lookup yields CDR1 SGHNT and CDR2 YENEEA. The V and J ends lost 5 bases and 3 bases respectively, with 9 bases between them. The CDR3 reads CASSLTVTDTQYF. The CDR3 nucleotides are TGTGCCAGCAGCCTGACAGTTACAGATACGCAGTATTTT. Drawing the rest from reference TRBV11-3 and TRBJ2-3, the complete variable domain is EAGVVQSPRYKIIEKKQPVAFWCNPISGHNTLYWYLQNLGQGPELLIRYENEEAVDDSQLPKDRFSAERLKGVDSTLKIQPAELGDSAVYLCASSLTVTDTQYFGPGTRLTVL.

This rearrangement joins TRBV6-6 to TRBJ1-1; maybe TRBD1 (5 bases). CDR1 is MNHNY, CDR2 SVGAGI, per germline (reference sequence). The CDR3 loop spans 12 amino acids. V was clipped by 6 bases and J by 5 bases, with 10 bases between them. CDR3 in amino acids: CASRGLGTEAFF. For the CDR3, the DNA is TGTGCCAGCAGGGGGCTGGGGACTGAAGCTTTCTTT.

This clone was found a few times. The J gene is TRBJ1-1, the V gene TRBV2; D unclear. From germline, CDR1 is SNHLY and CDR2 FYNNEI. CDR3 length: 14 residues. Trimming shortened V by 3 bases and J by 0 bases, and 8 bases separated the two germline ends. The CDR3 spells CASSEGRMNTEAFF. The CDR3 DNA reads as TGTGCCAGCAGTGAGGGCAGGATGAACACTGAAGCTTTCTTT.

The CDR3 sequence: CASSLEASGVQTDTQYF. DNA for the CDR3: TGTGCCAGCAGCTTAGAGGCTAGCGGGGTCCAAACAGATACGCAGTATTTT. The rearrangement uses TRBV11-2 and TRBJ2-3; 9 bases fit TRBD2. The V and J ends lost 0 bases and 3 bases, in that order; junction bases with no gene match: 7. Germline lookup yields CDR1 SGHAT and CDR2 FQNNGV. The CDR3 is made up of 17 amino acids.

CDR3 nucleotide sequence: TGTGCCAGCAGCAGCCCGGGACAGGGGGTTGCGCCCCAGCATTTT. It encodes CASSSPGQGVAPQHF. The chain couples TRBV7-8 to TRBJ1-5, with TRBD1 identical over 11 bases. V dropped 5 bases and J dropped 9; count of bases not matched to a gene: 9. The CDR3 is made up of 15 amino acids. CDR1 and CDR2 from the germline V gene are SGHVS and FQNEAQ.

The rearrangement uses TRBV29-1 and TRBJ2-7; D uncertain. V lost 3 bases and J 2 bases, leaving 8 bases between the germline ends. The length of the CDR3 is 12 residues. Germline-derived CDR1 and CDR2 are SQVTM and ANQGSEA. CDR3 coding DNA: TGCAGCGTTGAGCGGAGACCCTACGAGCAGTACTTC. It translates to CSVERRPYEQYF.

This chain connects TRBV27 to TRBJ2-1; D is uncertain. Trimming took off 5 bases at V and 2 bases at J, with 13 bases between the two ends. This CDR3 has 15 residues. Per the germline V gene, CDR1 is MNHEY and CDR2 is SMNVEV (reference sequence). DNA for the CDR3: TGTGCCAGCAGTCCCCTCAGCGATACCTACAATGAGCAGTTCTTC. The encoded protein is CASSPLSDTYNEQFF.